A single TCR beta chain is shown here with its context. V lost 5 bases and J 0 bases, leaving 10 bases between the germline ends. The germline V gene encodes CDR1 SGHAT and CDR2 FQNNGV. The CDR3 has 15 residues. The sample belongs to a study of blood T cell repertoires in COVID-19. About the study: Acute-phase and convalescent COVID-19 samples originated in the United States, Italy and Spain.

Authors' data handling: Researchers report that nucleated cell counts were estimated from reference gene primer amplification. Measured with immunoSEQ multiplex PCR; TCRdb has only the in-frame clones, and not every one. For V, J and clone size, that table is used; D and trimming come from the DNA. Here the sample spans around 200,000 clones, around 83% being singletons. Sequenced sample: peripheral blood. The chain is built from TRBV11-2 and TRBJ1-4; the D gene is possibly TRBD1 (6 bases). The clonotype originates from an elderly woman with acute or convalescent COVID-19. CDR3: CASSTGQTTNEKLFF. CDR3 coding DNA: TGTGCCAGCAGCACAGGGCAAACAACTAATGAAAAACTGTTTTTT.